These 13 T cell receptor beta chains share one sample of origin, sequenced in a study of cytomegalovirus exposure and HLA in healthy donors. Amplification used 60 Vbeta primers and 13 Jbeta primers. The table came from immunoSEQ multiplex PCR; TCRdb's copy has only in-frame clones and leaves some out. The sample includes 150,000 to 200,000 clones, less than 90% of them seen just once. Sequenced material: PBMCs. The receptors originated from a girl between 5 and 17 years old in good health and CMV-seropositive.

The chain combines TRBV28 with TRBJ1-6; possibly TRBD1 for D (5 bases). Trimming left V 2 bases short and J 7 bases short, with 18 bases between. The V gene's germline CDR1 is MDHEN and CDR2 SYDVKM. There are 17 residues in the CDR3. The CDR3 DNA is TGTGCCAGCAGTTTACGTCCTCGGTGGACAAAGAATTCACCCCTCCACTTT. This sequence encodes CASSLRPRWTKNSPLHF.

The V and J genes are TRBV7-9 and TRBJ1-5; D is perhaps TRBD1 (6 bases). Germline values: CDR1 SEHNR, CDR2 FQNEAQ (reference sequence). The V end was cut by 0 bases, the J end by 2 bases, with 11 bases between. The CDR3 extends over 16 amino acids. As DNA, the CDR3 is TGTGCCAGCAGCTTAGCTGCGGGGGCTGGCAATCAGCCCCAGCATTTT. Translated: CASSLAAGAGNQPQHF. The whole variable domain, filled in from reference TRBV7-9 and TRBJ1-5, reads DTGVSQNPRHKITKRGQNVTFRCDPISEHNRLYWYRQTLGQGPEFLTYFQNEAQLEKSRLLSDRFSAERPKGSFSTLEIQRTEQGDSAMYLCASSLAAGAGNQPQHFGDGTRLSIL.

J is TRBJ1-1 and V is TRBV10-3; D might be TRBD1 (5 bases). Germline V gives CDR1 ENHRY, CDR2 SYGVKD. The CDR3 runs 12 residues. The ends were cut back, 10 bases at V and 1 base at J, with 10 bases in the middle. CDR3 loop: CASRQPNTEAFF. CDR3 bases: TGTGCCAGCCGACAGCCGAACACTGAAGCTTTCTTT.

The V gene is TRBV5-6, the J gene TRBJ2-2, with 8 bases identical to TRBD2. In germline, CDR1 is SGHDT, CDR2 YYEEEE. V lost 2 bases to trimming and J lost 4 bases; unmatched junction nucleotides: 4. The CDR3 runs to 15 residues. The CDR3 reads CASSFNLAGTGELFF. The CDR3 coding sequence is TGTGCCAGCAGCTTCAACCTAGCGGGCACCGGGGAGCTGTTTTTT.

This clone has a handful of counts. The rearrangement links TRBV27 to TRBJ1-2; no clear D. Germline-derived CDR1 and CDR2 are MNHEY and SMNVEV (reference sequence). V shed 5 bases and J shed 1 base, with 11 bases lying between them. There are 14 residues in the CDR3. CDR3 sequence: CASSPSNFNYGYTF. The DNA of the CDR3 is TGTGCCAGCAGTCCTTCGAACTTTAACTATGGCTACACCTTC.

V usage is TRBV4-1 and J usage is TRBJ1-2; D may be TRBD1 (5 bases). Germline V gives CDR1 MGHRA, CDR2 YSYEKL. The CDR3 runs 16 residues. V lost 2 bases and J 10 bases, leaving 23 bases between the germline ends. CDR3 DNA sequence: TGCGCCAGCAGCCAATGGGACTTGTCACCGTCTATGGACTACACCTTC. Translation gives CASSQWDLSPSMDYTF.

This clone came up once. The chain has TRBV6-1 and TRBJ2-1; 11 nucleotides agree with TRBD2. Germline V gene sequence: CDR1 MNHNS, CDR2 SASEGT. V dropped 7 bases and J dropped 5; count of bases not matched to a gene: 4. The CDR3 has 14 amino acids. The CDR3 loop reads CASTPGLADNEQFF. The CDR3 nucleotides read TGTGCCAGCACCCCGGGACTAGCGGACAATGAGCAGTTCTTC.

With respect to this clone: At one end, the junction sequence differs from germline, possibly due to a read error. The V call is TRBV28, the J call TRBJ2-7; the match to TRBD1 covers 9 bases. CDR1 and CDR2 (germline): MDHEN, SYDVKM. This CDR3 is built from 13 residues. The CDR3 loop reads CASSLCQKQGAAF. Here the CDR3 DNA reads TGTGCCAGCAGTTTATGCCAAAAACAGGGGGCAGCCTTC.

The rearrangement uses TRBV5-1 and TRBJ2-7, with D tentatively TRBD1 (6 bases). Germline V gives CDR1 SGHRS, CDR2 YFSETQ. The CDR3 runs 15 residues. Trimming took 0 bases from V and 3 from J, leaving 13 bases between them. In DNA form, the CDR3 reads TGCGCCAGCAGCTTGGCCTGGGGACAATTCTACGAGCAGTACTTC. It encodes CASSLAWGQFYEQYF.

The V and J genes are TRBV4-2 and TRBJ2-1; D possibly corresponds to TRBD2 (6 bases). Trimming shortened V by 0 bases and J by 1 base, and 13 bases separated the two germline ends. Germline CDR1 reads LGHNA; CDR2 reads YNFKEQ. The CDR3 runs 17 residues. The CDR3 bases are TGTGCCAGCAGCCAAGAGATGTCCGGGAGATCCTACAATGAGCAGTTCTTC. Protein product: CASSQEMSGRSYNEQFF.

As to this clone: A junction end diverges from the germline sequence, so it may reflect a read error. CDR3: CASSLVNQPQRF. Here the CDR3 DNA reads TGTGCCAGCAGCTTAGTCAATCAGCCCCAGCGTTTT. The rearrangement joins TRBV7-6 to TRBJ1-5; no firm D call. Germline CDR1 reads SGHVS; CDR2 reads FNYEAQ. The CDR3 is 12 amino acids.

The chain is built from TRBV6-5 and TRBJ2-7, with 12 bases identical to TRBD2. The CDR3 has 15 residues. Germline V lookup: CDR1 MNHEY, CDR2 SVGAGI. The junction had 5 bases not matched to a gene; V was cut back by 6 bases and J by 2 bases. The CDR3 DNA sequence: TGTGCCAGCAGCCGGGGACTAGCGGGTCCCTACGAGCAGTACTTC. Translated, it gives CASSRGLAGPYEQYF.

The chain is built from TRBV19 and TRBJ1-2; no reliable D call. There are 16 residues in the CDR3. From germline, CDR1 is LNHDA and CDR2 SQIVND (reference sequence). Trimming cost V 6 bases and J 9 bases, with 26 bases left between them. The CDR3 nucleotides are TGTGCCAGTAGCAAACGGCTCAGGACTGCCGAGAGGAGCTACACCTTC. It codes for CASSKRLRTAERSYTF.